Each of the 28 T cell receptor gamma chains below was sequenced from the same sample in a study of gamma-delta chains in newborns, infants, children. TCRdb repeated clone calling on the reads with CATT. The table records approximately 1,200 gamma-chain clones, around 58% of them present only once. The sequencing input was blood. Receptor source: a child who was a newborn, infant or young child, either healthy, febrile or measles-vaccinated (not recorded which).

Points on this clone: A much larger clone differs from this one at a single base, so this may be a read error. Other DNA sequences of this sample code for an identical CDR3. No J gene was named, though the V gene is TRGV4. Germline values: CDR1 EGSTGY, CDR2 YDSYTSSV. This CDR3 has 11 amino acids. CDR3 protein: CATWDGWGKLF. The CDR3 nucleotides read TGTGCCACCTGGGATGGGTGGGGGAAGCTCTTT.

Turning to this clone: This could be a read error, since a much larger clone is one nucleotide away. As DNA, the CDR3 is TGTGCCACCTGGGACAAGCCTCATTATAAGAAACTCTTT. Amino acid sequence: CATWDKPHYKKLF. The chain carries TRGV3 and TRGJ1 or TRGJ2. The J gene comes from matching the DNA to germline here; TCRdb lacks it. V was clipped by 2 bases and J by 5 bases; unmatched bases: 6. Germline V gene sequence: CDR1 VTNTFY, CDR2 YDVSTARD (reference sequence). The CDR3 runs to 13 residues.

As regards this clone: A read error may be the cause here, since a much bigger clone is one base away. CDR3 amino acids: CATWDGYRSDWIKTF. CDR3 coding DNA: TGCGCCACCTGGGATGGCTACCGTAGTGATTGGATCAAGACGTTT. J is TRGJP2 and V is TRGV4. No J gene was available from TCRdb, and it was assigned here by a germline match of the DNA. This CDR3 contains 15 residues. The V gene's germline CDR1 is EGSTGY and CDR2 YDSYTSSV.

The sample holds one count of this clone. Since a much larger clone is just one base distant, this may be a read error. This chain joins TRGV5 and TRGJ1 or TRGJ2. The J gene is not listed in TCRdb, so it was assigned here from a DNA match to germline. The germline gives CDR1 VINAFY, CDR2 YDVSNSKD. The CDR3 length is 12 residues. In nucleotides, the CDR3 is TGCGCCACCTGGGACACAAAGTATAAGAAACTCTTT. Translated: CATWDTKYKKLF.

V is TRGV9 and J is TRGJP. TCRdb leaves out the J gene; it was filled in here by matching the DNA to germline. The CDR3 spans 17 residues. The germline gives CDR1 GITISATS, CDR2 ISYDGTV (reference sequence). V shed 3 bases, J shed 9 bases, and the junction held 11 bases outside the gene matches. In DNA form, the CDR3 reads TGTGCCTTGTGGGAGCTATCTTCGGGGTTGGGCAAAAAAATCAAGGTATTT. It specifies CALWELSSGLGKKIKVF.

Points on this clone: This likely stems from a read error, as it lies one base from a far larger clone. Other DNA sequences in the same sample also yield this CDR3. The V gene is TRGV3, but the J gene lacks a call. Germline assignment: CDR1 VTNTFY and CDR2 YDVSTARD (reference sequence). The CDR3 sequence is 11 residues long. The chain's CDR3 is CATWGNYKKLF. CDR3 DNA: TGTGCCACCTGGGGTAATTATAAGAAGCTCTTT.

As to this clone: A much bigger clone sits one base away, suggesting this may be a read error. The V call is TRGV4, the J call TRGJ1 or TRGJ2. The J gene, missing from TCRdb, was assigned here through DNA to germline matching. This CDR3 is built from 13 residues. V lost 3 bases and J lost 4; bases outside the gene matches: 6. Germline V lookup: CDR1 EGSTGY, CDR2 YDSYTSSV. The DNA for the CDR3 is TGTGCCACCTGGGATTGTCCCTATTATAAGAAACTCTTT. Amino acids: CATWDCPYYKKLF.

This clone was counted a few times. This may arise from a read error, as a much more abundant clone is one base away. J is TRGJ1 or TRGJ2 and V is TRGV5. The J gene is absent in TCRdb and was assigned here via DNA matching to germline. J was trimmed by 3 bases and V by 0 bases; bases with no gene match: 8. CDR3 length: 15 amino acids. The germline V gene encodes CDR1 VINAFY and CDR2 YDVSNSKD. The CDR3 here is CATWDRRAAYYKKLF. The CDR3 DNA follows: TGTGCCACCTGGGACAGGCGGGCCGCTTATTATAAGAAACTCTTT.

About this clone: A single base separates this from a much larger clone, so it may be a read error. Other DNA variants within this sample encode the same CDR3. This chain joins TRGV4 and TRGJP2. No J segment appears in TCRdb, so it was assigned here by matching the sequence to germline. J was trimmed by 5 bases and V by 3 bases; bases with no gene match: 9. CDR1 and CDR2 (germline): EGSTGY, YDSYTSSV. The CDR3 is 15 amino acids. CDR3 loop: CATWDRLSSDWIKTF. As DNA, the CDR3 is TGTGCCACCTGGGATAGGCTTAGCAGTGATTGGATCAAGACGTTT.

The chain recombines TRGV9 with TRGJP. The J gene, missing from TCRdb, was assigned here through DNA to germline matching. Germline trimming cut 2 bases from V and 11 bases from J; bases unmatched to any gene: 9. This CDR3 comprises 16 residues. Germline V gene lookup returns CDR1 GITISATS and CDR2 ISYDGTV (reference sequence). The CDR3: CALWEARPVGKKIKVF. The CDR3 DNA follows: TGTGCCTTGTGGGAGGCGCGGCCGGTGGGCAAAAAAATCAAGGTATTT.

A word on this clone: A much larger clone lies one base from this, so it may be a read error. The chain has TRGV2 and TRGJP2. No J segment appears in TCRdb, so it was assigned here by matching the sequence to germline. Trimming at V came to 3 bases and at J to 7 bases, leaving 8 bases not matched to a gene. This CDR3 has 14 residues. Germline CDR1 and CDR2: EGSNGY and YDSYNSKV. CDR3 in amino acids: CATWDPEADWIKTF. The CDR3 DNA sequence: TGTGCCACCTGGGACCCTGAGGCTGATTGGATCAAGACGTTT.

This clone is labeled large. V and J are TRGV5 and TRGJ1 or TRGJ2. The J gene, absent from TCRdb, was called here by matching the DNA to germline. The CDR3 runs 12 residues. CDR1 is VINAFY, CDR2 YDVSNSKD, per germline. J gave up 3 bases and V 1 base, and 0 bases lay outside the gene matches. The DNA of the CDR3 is TGTGCCACCTGGGACAGTTATTATAAGAAACTCTTT. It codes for CATWDSYYKKLF.

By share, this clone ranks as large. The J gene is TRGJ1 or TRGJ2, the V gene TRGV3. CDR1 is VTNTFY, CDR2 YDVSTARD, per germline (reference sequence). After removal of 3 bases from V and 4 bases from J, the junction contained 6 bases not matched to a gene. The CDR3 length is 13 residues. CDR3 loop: CATWDSHYYKKLF. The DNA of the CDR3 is TGTGCCACCTGGGACTCACACTATTATAAGAAACTCTTT.

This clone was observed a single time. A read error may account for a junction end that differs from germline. The CDR3 region is CALWEALELSKKIKVF. Written as DNA, the CDR3 is TGTGCCTTGTGGGAGGCCTTAGAGTTGAGCAAAAAAATCAAGGTATTT. This sequence joins TRGV9 and TRGJP. The J gene is not listed in TCRdb, so it was assigned here from a DNA match to germline. This CDR3 contains 16 residues. CDR1 GITISATS and CDR2 ISYDGTV come from the germline V gene (reference sequence).

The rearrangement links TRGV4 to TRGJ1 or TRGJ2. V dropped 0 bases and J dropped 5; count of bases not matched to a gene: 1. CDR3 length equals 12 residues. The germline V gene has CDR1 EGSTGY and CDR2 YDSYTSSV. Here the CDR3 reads CATWDGHYKKLF. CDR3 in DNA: TGTGCCACCTGGGATGGGCATTATAAGAAACTCTTT.

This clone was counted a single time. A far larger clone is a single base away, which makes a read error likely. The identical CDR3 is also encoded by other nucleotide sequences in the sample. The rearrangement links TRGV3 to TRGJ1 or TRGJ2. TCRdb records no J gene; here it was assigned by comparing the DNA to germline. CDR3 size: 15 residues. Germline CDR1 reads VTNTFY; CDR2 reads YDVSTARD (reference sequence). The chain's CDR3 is CATWDRPTRYYKKLF. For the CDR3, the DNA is TGTGCTACCTGGGACAGGCCCACTCGGTATTATAAGAAACTCTTT.

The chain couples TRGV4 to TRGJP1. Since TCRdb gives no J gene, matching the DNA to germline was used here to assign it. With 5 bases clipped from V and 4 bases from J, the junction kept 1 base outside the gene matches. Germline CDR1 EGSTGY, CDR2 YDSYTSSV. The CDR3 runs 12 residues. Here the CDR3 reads CATWVTGWFKIF. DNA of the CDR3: TGTGCCACCTGGGTCACTGGTTGGTTCAAGATATTT.

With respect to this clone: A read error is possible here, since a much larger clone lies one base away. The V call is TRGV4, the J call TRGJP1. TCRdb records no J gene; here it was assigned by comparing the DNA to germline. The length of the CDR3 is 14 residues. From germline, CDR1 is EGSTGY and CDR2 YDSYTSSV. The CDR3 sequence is CATWDKTTGWSKIF. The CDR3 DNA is TGTGCCACCTGGGATAAGACCACTGGTTGGTCCAAGATATTT.

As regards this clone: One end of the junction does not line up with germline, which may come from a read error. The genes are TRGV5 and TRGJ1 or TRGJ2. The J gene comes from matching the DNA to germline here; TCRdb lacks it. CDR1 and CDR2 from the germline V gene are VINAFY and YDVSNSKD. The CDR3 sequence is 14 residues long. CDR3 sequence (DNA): TGTGCCCCCTGGGACAGCCCCCTTTATTATAAGAAACTCTTT. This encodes CAPWDSPLYYKKLF.

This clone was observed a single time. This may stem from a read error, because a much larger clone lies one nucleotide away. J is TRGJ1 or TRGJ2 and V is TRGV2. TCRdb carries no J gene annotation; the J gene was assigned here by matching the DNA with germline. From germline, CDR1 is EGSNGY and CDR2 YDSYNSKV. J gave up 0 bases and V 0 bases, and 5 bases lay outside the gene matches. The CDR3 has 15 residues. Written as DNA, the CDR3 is TGTGCCACCTGGGACGGGCCGGTGAATTATTATAAGAAACTCTTT. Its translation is CATWDGPVNYYKKLF.

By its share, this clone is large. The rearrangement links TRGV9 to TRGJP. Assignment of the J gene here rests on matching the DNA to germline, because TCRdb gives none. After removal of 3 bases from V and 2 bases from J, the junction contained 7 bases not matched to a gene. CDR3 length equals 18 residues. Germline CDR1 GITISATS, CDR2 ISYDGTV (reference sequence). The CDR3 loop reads CALWENPRQELGKKIKVF. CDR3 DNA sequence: TGTGCCTTGTGGGAGAACCCCAGGCAAGAGTTGGGCAAAAAAATCAAGGTATTT.

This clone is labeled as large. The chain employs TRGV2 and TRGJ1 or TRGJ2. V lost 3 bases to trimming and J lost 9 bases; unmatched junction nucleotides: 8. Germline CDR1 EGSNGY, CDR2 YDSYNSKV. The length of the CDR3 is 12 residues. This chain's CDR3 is CATWDFRGKKLF. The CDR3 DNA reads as TGTGCCACCTGGGACTTTAGGGGTAAGAAACTCTTT.

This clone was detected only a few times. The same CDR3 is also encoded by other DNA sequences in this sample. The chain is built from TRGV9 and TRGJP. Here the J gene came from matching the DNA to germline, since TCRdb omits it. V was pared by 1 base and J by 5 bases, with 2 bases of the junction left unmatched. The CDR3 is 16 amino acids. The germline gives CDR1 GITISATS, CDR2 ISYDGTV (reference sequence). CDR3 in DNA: TGTGCCTTGTGGGAGGTTAAAGAGTTGGGCAAAAAAATCAAGGTATTT. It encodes CALWEVKELGKKIKVF.

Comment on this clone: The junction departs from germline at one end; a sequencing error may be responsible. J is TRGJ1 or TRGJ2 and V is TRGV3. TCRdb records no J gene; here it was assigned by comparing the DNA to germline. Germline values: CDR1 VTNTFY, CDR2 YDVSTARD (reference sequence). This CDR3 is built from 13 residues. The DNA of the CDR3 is TGTGCCACCGGGGACAGGCTTCGATATAAGAAACTCTTT. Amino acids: CATGDRLRYKKLF.

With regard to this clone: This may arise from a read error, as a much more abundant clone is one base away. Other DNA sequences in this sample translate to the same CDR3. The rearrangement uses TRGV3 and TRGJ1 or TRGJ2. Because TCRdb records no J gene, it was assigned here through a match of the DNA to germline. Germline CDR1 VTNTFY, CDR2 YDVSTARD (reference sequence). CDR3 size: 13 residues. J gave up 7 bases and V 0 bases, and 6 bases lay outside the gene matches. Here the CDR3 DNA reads TGTGCCACCTGGGACAGGCCTCACTATAAGAAACTCTTT. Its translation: CATWDRPHYKKLF.

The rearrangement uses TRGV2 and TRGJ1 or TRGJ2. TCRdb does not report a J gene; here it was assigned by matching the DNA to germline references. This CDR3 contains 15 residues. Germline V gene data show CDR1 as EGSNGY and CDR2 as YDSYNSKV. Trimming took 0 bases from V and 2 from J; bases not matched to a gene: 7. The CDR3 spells CATWDGRDDYYKKLF. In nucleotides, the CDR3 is TGTGCCACCTGGGACGGGCGAGATGATTATTATAAGAAACTCTTT.

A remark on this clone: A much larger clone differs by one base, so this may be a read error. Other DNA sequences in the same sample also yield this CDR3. The CDR3 nucleotides are TGTGCCACCTGGGACCGGCCGGGGCTGATTTATTATAAGAAACTCTTT. This encodes CATWDRPGLIYYKKLF. The J gene is TRGJ1 or TRGJ2, the V gene TRGV3. Here the J gene was assigned by germline matching of the DNA, as TCRdb has none. From germline, CDR1 is VTNTFY and CDR2 YDVSTARD (reference sequence). V was pared by 3 bases and J by 3 bases, with 14 bases of the junction left unmatched. The CDR3 spans 16 residues.

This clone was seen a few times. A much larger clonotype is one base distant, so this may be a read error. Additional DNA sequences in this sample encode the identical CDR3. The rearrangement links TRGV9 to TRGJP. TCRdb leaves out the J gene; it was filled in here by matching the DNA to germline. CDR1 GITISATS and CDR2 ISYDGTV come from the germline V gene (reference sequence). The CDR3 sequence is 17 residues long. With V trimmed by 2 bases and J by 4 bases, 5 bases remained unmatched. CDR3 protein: CALWEAVQELGKKIKVF. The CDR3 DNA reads TGTGCCTTGTGGGAGGCAGTACAAGAGTTGGGCAAAAAAATCAAGGTATTT.